This is a list of T cell receptor beta chains from one sample in a study of blood T cells in healthy people across ages. TCRdb fed the 5' RACE reads into MiXCR, producing one record per CDR3 protein. The table lists 540,000 or so distinct CDR3 sequences, less than 60% of them singletons. The sequenced material came from blood. These receptors all stem from a man aged 80 or over in good health. Each CDR3 is given with its conserved first and last residue. D genes are given only for firm matches. Clone sizes are given selectively: once, few, many, or a class where the clone is expanded.

CDR3nt: TGTGCTCTGCATACCGAACAGGCCCCCTATGGCTACACCTTC; CDR3aa: CALHTEQAPYGYTF; d_gene: .; abundance: many; v_gene: TRBV7-9; j_gene: TRBJ1-2
CDR3nt: TGTGCCAGCACCAACGCTTTAGAGAGCGATACGCAGTATTTT; CDR3aa: CASTNALESDTQYF; d_gene: .; abundance: .; v_gene: TRBV21-1; j_gene: TRBJ2-3
CDR3nt: TGCAGTGCGAACCAGCGGATCCAAGAGACCCAGTACTTC; CDR3aa: CSANQRIQETQYF; d_gene: .; abundance: .; v_gene: TRBV20-1; j_gene: TRBJ2-5
CDR3nt: TGCGCCAGCAGCTCACCAGGGGGCTTGTACGAGCAGTACTTC; CDR3aa: CASSSPGGLYEQYF; d_gene: TRBD1; abundance: .; v_gene: TRBV4-1; j_gene: TRBJ2-7
CDR3nt: TGTGCTAGTGGTCAGGACAGAGCCTACAATGAGCAGTTCTTC; CDR3aa: CASGQDRAYNEQFF; d_gene: .; abundance: few; v_gene: TRBV12-5; j_gene: TRBJ2-1
CDR3nt: TGTGCCAGCACCACAGGAGGCACGCCTTATAGCAATCAGCCCCAGCATTTT; CDR3aa: CASTTGGTPYSNQPQHF; d_gene: .; abundance: .; v_gene: TRBV12-3/TRBV12-4; j_gene: TRBJ1-5
CDR3nt: TGCAGTGCTAGAGGGGAGAAGAGAGAGACCCAGTACTTC; CDR3aa: CSARGEKRETQYF; d_gene: .; abundance: few; v_gene: TRBV20-1; j_gene: TRBJ2-5
CDR3nt: TGTGCCACCAGCAGAACCATAGAGACAGGGGGCAGCACAGATACGCAGTATTTT; CDR3aa: CATSRTIETGGSTDTQYF; d_gene: TRBD1; abundance: .; v_gene: TRBV15; j_gene: TRBJ2-3
CDR3nt: TGTGCCACCAGCAGAGATCGGGGGAGAGCAGATACGCAGTATTTT; CDR3aa: CATSRDRGRADTQYF; d_gene: .; abundance: .; v_gene: TRBV15; j_gene: TRBJ2-3
CDR3nt: TGTGCCTGGAGTTTCGGGACAGGGCGAAATGAGCAGTTCTTC; CDR3aa: CAWSFGTGRNEQFF; d_gene: TRBD1; abundance: .; v_gene: TRBV30; j_gene: TRBJ2-1
CDR3nt: TGTGCCAGCAGCTTCACCGTTGGGCCCCACGAGCAGTACTTC; CDR3aa: CASSFTVGPHEQYF; d_gene: .; abundance: .; v_gene: TRBV7-2; j_gene: TRBJ2-7
CDR3nt: TGTGCCAGCAGACCAAGTGGAGAGACCCAGTACTTC; CDR3aa: CASRPSGETQYF; d_gene: .; abundance: .; v_gene: TRBV3-1; j_gene: TRBJ2-5
CDR3nt: TGTGCCAGTCGGCCGGCCCGGACAGGGGGGTCTGAAGCTTTCTTT; CDR3aa: CASRPARTGGSEAFF; d_gene: TRBD1; abundance: .; v_gene: TRBV6-5; j_gene: TRBJ1-1
CDR3nt: TGTGCCAGCACCGCGACTAGCGCCGGGGAGCTGTTTTTT; CDR3aa: CASTATSAGELFF; d_gene: TRBD2; abundance: .; v_gene: TRBV6-6; j_gene: TRBJ2-2
CDR3nt: TGTGCCAGCAGTTCGGGACCTGTGCACAATGAGCAGTACTTC; CDR3aa: CASSSGPVHNEQYF; d_gene: .; abundance: few; v_gene: TRBV6-6; j_gene: TRBJ2-7
CDR3nt: TGTGCCACCAGCATACGAGTACAAGAGACCCAGTACTTC; CDR3aa: CATSIRVQETQYF; d_gene: .; abundance: few; v_gene: TRBV15; j_gene: TRBJ2-5
CDR3nt: TGTGCCAGCAGTTTAGTGGGGACGGAATATGGCTACACCTTC; CDR3aa: CASSLVGTEYGYTF; d_gene: .; abundance: few; v_gene: TRBV12-3/TRBV12-4; j_gene: TRBJ1-2
CDR3nt: TGCGCCAGCAGCCTATACAGCTCCTACGAGCAGTACTTC; CDR3aa: CASSLYSSYEQYF; d_gene: .; abundance: .; v_gene: TRBV5-1; j_gene: TRBJ2-7
CDR3nt: TGCAGTACCCGCCGAGGGCCATCCTACGAGCAGTACTTC; CDR3aa: CSTRRGPSYEQYF; d_gene: .; abundance: .; v_gene: TRBV29-1; j_gene: TRBJ2-7
CDR3nt: TGTGCCAGCAGCTTGAGGCCCCTCCCTGAAAAACTGTTTTTT; CDR3aa: CASSLRPLPEKLFF; d_gene: .; abundance: few; v_gene: TRBV5-6; j_gene: TRBJ1-4
CDR3nt: TGTGCCAGCAGTAGGGGGGGAAGGGAGGACAATGAGCAGTTCTTC; CDR3aa: CASSRGGREDNEQFF; d_gene: .; abundance: few; v_gene: TRBV6-6; j_gene: TRBJ2-1
CDR3nt: TGCAGTGCTGAGCCGGGACTAGCAGGCACGCGTTACAATGAGCAGTTCTTC; CDR3aa: CSAEPGLAGTRYNEQFF; d_gene: TRBD2; abundance: .; v_gene: TRBV20-1; j_gene: TRBJ2-1
CDR3nt: TGTGCCAGCAGCTTAGCGGTAACCTGGACTAATGGCTACACCTTC; CDR3aa: CASSLAVTWTNGYTF; d_gene: .; abundance: .; v_gene: TRBV7-9; j_gene: TRBJ1-2
CDR3nt: TGTGCCAGCAGCAGACTAGCGGGAGTAAGGGATGAGCAGTTCTTC; CDR3aa: CASSRLAGVRDEQFF; d_gene: TRBD2; abundance: .; v_gene: TRBV7-9; j_gene: TRBJ2-1
CDR3nt: TGTGCCAGCAGCGTAACGGGGTACTTTAAAGAGACCCAGTACTTC; CDR3aa: CASSVTGYFKETQYF; d_gene: .; abundance: few; v_gene: TRBV9; j_gene: TRBJ2-5
CDR3nt: TGTGCCAGCAGGGCCGGGACTTATTCACCCCTCCACTTT; CDR3aa: CASRAGTYSPLHF; d_gene: .; abundance: .; v_gene: TRBV2; j_gene: TRBJ1-6
CDR3nt: TGCGCCAGCAGCCAAGACTTCTTAGCTAGCGGGAGGGGGGAGCAGTACTTC; CDR3aa: CASSQDFLASGRGEQYF; d_gene: TRBD2; abundance: few; v_gene: TRBV4-3; j_gene: TRBJ2-7
CDR3nt: TGTGCCAGCAGCTTAGCACTCGACATATTGGCTTTCTTT; CDR3aa: CASSLALDILAFF; d_gene: .; abundance: once; v_gene: TRBV7-2; j_gene: TRBJ1-1
CDR3nt: TGTGCCAGCGAGGACGGGGGGCTAGGGGAGACCCAGTACTTC; CDR3aa: CASEDGGLGETQYF; d_gene: .; abundance: .; v_gene: TRBV28; j_gene: TRBJ2-5
CDR3nt: TGCAGCGTTGACCGACAGGGTTATGGCTACACCTTC; CDR3aa: CSVDRQGYGYTF; d_gene: TRBD1; abundance: .; v_gene: TRBV29-1; j_gene: TRBJ1-2
CDR3nt: TGTGCCAGCAGATTAATGTGGGTCGGCGATGAGCAGTTCTTC; CDR3aa: CASRLMWVGDEQFF; d_gene: .; abundance: many; v_gene: TRBV6-5; j_gene: TRBJ2-1
CDR3nt: TGTGCCAGCAGTTTATATGGGACTAGCGGGGGCTACGAGCAGTACTTC; CDR3aa: CASSLYGTSGGYEQYF; d_gene: TRBD2; abundance: .; v_gene: TRBV27; j_gene: TRBJ2-7
CDR3nt: TGCAGTGCTAGAGATCAGGGTGGGTGGAAAGAGACCCAGTACTTC; CDR3aa: CSARDQGGWKETQYF; d_gene: .; abundance: .; v_gene: TRBV20-1; j_gene: TRBJ2-5
CDR3nt: TGCGCCAGCAGCCAAGATACGACAGGGAGCTATGGCTACACCTTC; CDR3aa: CASSQDTTGSYGYTF; d_gene: TRBD1; abundance: few; v_gene: TRBV4-3; j_gene: TRBJ1-2
CDR3nt: TGCAGTGCTGGACAGGGAGAAAAACTGTTTTTT; CDR3aa: CSAGQGEKLFF; d_gene: TRBD1; abundance: .; v_gene: TRBV20-1; j_gene: TRBJ1-4
CDR3nt: TGTGCCAGCAGGGGGACATATAACAATGAGCAGTACTTC; CDR3aa: CASRGTYNNEQYF; d_gene: .; abundance: .; v_gene: TRBV6-1; j_gene: TRBJ2-7